What follows describes a single T cell receptor beta chain. Its antigen target is currently unknown. One base away there is no much larger clone; base qualities are not given. Systemically healthy Caucasian individuals from Russia, about 38 in total and aged roughly 6 to 100 years, were included as donors. About 10 milliliters of peripheral blood were collected from each donor into EDTA-treated Vacutainer tubes. PBMCs were isolated by Ficoll-Paque density-gradient centrifugation, with at least 6 million obtained per sample. Trizol reagent was used to extract total RNA from the PBMCs, yielding at least 6 micrograms per sample. For every donor, flow cytometry on a PBMC aliquot measured the percentage of naive CD45RAhigh/CD27high T cells. Library preparation used 5' RACE. TCRdb shows the sequencer as Illumina HiSeq 2500. The second PCR ran for roughly 7 to 11 cycles and used a J-beta primer mix along with a sample-barcoded 5' primer. A unique molecular identifier was introduced onto each TCR beta cDNA molecule by a template-switch 5' adaptor carrying 12 random nucleotides. At least 2.5 million CDR3-containing paired-end reads were obtained from each sample. First-strand cDNA was synthesized from all RNA with the Mint cDNA synthesis kit, primed by a TRBC-specific oligonucleotide. Following uracil-DNA glycosylase treatment, all cDNA underwent a first 18-cycle PCR with the universal primers M1SS and BC2_uni_R. The source study handled its data this way. Each sample was normalized by randomly selecting 1 million high-quality reads, each carrying a distinct molecular identifier. Reads sharing molecular identifiers were discarded rather than binned into consensus sequences. CDR3 identification, clonotype clustering and error correction used MiTCR with a Q25 quality threshold and the strictest error-elimination algorithm. A nonparametric unseen species model using Euler transformation provided a lower-bound estimate of total TCR beta diversity. TCRdb reprocessed the public reads (quality trimming at Q25 with fastp, clone calling with MiXCR) and kept in-frame beta chains. Entries that share a CDR3 protein sequence are merged under the most common genes and DNA. The V and J calls here are based on TCRdb, not the publication. This sample lists about 1.5 million distinct CDR3 sequences; roughly two fifths were detected once. The biggest ten clones account for about 4% of the sample.

This sample was included in a study of blood T cells in healthy people across ages (dated by TCRdb to about 2015). In terms of the full investigation: In model experiments, template switching captured about one uniquely barcoded TCR beta cDNA molecule for every two T cells. Donors of different ages were randomly distributed across sequencing lanes to avoid experimental bias. The donors were split into four age groups: young (average roughly 15 years), middle-aged (roughly 39), aged (over 55) and long-lived (approximately 80). For two donors (one aged 18 to 29 and one aged 80 or older), the study analyzed two additional independent replicas of 1 million unique cDNA reads from the same blood draw. Using deep sequencing normalized with unique cDNA molecular identifiers, the study measured how TCR beta repertoire diversity changes with age.

Overall study results and their limits: Since profiling was done on bulk unsorted PBMCs, naive and antigen-experienced compartments could not be conclusively compared. Estimates of total diversity based on one million sequenced T cells were considered lower bounds and underestimates. There was a strong correlation between observed TCR beta diversity and the percentage of naive T cells measured by flow cytometry. The CMV infection status of donors was not known, potentially confounding age-related changes in expanded clonotypes. Compared with the aged group, the long-lived group had more naive CD4+ T cells, fewer expanded clones and increased TCR diversity, suggesting age selection. Observed TCR beta diversity per million T cells fell roughly linearly with age, and a significant reduction was already apparent by age around 40.

The clonotype was recovered from a woman aged 18 to 35 in good health. The sequencing sample was made of blood.

The CDR3 region reads CSARVRDRDGNTIYF. The bases are TGCAGTGCTAGGGTCCGGGACAGGGATGGAAACACCATATATTTT. The chain uses TRBV20-1 and TRBJ1-3; TRBD1 aligns with 9 central bases. Per the germline V gene (reference sequence), DFQATT is the CDR1 and SNEGSKA is the CDR2. There are 15 amino acids in the CDR3, from cysteine to phenylalanine inclusive. Here the CDR3 DNA is all that survives: 45 bases in frame from base 1. V is cut back by 3 bases and J by 3 bases, with 6 bases in the junction unmatched.